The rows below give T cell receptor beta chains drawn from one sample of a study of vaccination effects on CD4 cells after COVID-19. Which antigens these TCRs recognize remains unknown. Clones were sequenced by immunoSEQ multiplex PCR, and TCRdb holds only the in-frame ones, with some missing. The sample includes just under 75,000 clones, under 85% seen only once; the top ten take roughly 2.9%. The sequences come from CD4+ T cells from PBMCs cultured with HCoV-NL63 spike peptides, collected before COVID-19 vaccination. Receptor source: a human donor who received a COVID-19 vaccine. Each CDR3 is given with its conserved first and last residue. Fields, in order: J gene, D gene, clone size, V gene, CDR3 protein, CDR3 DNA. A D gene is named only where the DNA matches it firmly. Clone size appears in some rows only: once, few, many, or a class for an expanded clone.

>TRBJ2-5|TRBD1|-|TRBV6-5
CASSRRGLGETQYF
TGTGCCAGCAGTCGCAGGGGGCTGGGGGAGACCCAGTACTTC
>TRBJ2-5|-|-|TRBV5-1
CASSLGQTQETQYF
TGCGCCAGCAGCTTGGGACAGACACAAGAGACCCAGTACTTC
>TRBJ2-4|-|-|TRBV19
CASSIVHGLAGTGLAKNIQYF
TGTGCCAGTAGTATAGTACATGGGCTAGCGGGGACAGGACTAGCCAAAAACATTCAGTACTTC
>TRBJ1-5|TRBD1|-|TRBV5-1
CASSPGTGPYSNQPQHF
TGCGCCAGCAGCCCCGGGACAGGGCCTTATAGCAATCAGCCCCAGCATTTT
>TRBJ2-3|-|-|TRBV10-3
CAISEKTGVTDTQYF
TGTGCCATCAGTGAGAAAACAGGAGTCACAGATACGCAGTATTTT
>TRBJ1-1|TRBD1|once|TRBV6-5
CASSTRTGGNTEAFF
TGTGCCAGCAGTACCCGGACAGGGGGAAACACTGAAGCTTTCTTT
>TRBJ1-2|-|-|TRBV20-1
CSASNNYGYTF
TGCAGTGCTTCTAATAACTATGGCTACACCTTC
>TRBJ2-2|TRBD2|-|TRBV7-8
CASSRAGGVGELFF
TGTGCCAGCAGCCGAGCGGGGGGGGTCGGGGAGCTGTTTTTT
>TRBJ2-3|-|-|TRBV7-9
CASSLETGAGFGMQYF
TGTGCCAGCAGCTTAGAGACGGGGGCAGGATTTGGGATGCAGTATTTT
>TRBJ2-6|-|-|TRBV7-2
CADKGPGGANVLTF
TGTGCAGATAAAGGGCCCGGTGGGGCCAACGTCCTGACTTTC
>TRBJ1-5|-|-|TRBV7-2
CASSVSGPTEYSNQPQHF
TGTGCCAGCAGCGTATCCGGGCCGACTGAGTATAGCAATCAGCCCCAGCATTTT
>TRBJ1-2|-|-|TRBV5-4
CASSSQVPGDGYTF
TGTGCCAGCAGCTCCCAGGTCCCGGGGGATGGCTACACCTTC
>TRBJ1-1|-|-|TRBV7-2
CASSGRVLTEAFF
TGTGCCAGCAGCGGCAGGGTCTTGACTGAAGCTTTCTTT
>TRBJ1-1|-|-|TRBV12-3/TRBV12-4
CASSFGWNTEAFF
TGTGCCAGCAGTTTCGGGTGGAACACTGAAGCTTTCTTT
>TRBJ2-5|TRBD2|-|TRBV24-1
CATGTSGGQETQYF
TGTGCCACCGGGACTAGCGGGGGGCAAGAGACCCAGTACTTC
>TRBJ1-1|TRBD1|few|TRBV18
CASSYQGAAEAFF
TGTGCCAGCTCATATCAGGGGGCGGCTGAAGCTTTCTTT
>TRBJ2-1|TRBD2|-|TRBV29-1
CSGKRGTEYNEQFF
TGCAGCGGAAAGCGGGGAACAGAATACAATGAGCAGTTCTTC
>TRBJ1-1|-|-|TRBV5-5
CASSFGGSGTEAFF
TGTGCCAGCAGCTTCGGGGGTAGTGGCACTGAAGCTTTCTTT
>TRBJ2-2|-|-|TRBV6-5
CAGSNTGELFF
TGTGCCGGTTCGAACACCGGGGAGCTGTTTTTT
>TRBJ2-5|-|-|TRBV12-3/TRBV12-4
CASSPSRETQYF
TGTGCCAGCAGTCCATCGAGGGAGACCCAGTACTTC
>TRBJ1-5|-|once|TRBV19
CASTEGGGRSNQPQHF
TGTGCCAGTACCGAGGGGGGGGGCCGGAGCAATCAGCCCCAGCATTTT
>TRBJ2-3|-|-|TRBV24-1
CATSAPSGRGTQYF
TGTGCCACCAGTGCCCCATCGGGGCGAGGGACGCAGTATTTT
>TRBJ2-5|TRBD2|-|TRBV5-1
CASSFGTSGETQYF
TGCGCCAGCAGCTTTGGGACTAGCGGGGAGACCCAGTACTTC
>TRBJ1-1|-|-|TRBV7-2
CASSLVGRSTTEAFF
TGTGCCAGCAGCCTGGTGGGACGGTCGACGACTGAAGCTTTCTTT
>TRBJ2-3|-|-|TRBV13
CASSLEAKADTQYF
TGTGCCAGCAGCTTAGAGGCTAAGGCAGATACGCAGTATTTT
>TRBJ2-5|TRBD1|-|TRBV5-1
CASSLGDRGREETQYF
TGCGCCAGCAGCTTGGGGGACAGGGGGCGCGAGGAGACCCAGTACTTC
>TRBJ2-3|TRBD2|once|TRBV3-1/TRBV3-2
CASSRTSIADTQYF
TGTGCCAGCAGCCGGACTAGCATCGCAGATACGCAGTATTTT
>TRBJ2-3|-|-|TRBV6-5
CASSYSPPGSTDTQYF
TGTGCCAGCAGTTACAGCCCTCCTGGAAGCACAGATACGCAGTATTTT
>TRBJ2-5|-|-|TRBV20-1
CSASLGPAGGTQYF
TGCAGTGCTAGTTTGGGGCCTGCTGGAGGGACCCAGTACTTC
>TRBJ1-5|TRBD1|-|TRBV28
CASISQGAGNQPQHF
TGTGCCAGCATCTCACAGGGGGCCGGCAATCAGCCCCAGCATTTT
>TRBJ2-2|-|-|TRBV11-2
CASSLVTGELFF
TGTGCCAGCAGCTTAGTCACCGGGGAGCTGTTTTTT
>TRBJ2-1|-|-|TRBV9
CASSVDGGRSYNEQFF
TGTGCCAGCAGCGTAGACGGCGGCCGCTCCTACAATGAGCAGTTCTTC
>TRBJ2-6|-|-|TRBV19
CASSKRLPSSGANVLTF
TGTGCCAGTAGTAAGCGCCTTCCTTCTTCTGGGGCCAACGTCCTGACTTTC
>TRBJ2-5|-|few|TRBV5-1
CASSLTPAGQETQYF
TGCGCCAGCAGCTTGACCCCGGCGGGCCAAGAGACCCAGTACTTC
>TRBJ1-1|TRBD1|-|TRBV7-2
CASSLGAGGTTEAFF
TGTGCCAGCAGCTTAGGAGCAGGGGGCACGACTGAAGCTTTCTTT
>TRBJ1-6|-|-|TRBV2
CASSELDNSYNSPLHF
TGTGCCAGCAGTGAACTGGACAACTCCTATAATTCACCCCTCCACTTT
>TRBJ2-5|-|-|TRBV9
CASSAQSQETQYF
TGTGCCAGCAGCGCTCAGAGCCAAGAGACCCAGTACTTC
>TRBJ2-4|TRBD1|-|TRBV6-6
CASSWTGTGTLGDF
TGTGCCAGCAGTTGGACCGGGACAGGGACCCTTGGGGACTTC
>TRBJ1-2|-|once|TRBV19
CASSSPPNYGYTF
TGTGCCAGTAGTAGTCCACCTAACTATGGCTACACCTTC
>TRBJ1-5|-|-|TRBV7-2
CASSLGGWADYSNQPQHF
TGTGCCAGCAGCTTAGGTGGGTGGGCGGATTATAGCAATCAGCCCCAGCATTTT
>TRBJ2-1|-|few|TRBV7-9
CASSLGGMGTREQFF
TGTGCCAGCAGCTTAGGGGGCATGGGGACACGCGAGCAGTTCTTC
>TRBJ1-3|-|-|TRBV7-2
CASSLDRETGNTIYF
TGTGCCAGCAGCTTAGACAGGGAAACTGGAAACACCATATATTTT
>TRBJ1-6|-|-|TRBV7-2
CASSLGGVYNSPLHF
TGTGCCAGCAGCTTAGGGGGAGTTTATAATTCACCCCTCCACTTT
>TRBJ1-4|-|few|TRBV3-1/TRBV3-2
CASSPPRWTFSEKLFF
TGTGCCAGCAGCCCTCCGAGATGGACATTCAGTGAAAAACTGTTTTTT
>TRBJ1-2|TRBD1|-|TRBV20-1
CSAETGVGYTF
TGCAGTGCGGAGACAGGGGTTGGCTACACCTTC
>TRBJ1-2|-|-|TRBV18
CASSPTDKANYGYTF
TGTGCCAGCTCACCAACGGACAAAGCTAACTATGGCTACACCTTC
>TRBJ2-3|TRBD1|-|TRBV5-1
CASSEGQGANSGTDTQYF
TGCGCCAGCAGCGAGGGACAGGGGGCGAATAGCGGCACAGATACGCAGTATTTT
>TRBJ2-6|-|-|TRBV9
CASSGGTGANVLTF
TGTGCCAGCAGCGGGGGGACTGGGGCCAACGTCCTGACTTTC
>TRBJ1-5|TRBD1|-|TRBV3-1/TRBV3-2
CASSHSLGQGVADSNQPQHF
TGTGCCAGCAGCCACTCACTGGGACAGGGGGTCGCCGATAGCAATCAGCCCCAGCATTTT
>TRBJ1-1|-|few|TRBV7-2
CASSPGGGRTEAFF
TGTGCCAGCAGCCCGGGCGGGGGGCGGACTGAAGCTTTCTTT
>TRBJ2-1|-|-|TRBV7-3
CASSPAEMGASYNEQFF
TGTGCCAGCAGCCCAGCGGAGATGGGAGCCTCCTACAATGAGCAGTTCTTC
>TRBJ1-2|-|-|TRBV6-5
CASSESADYGYTF
TGTGCCAGCAGCGAGTCGGCCGACTATGGCTACACCTTC
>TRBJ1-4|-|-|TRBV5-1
CASSLEGGTIREKLFF
TGCGCCAGCAGCTTGGAGGGTGGGACAATACGTGAAAAACTGTTTTTT